A selection of T cell receptor beta chains follows, all from one sample in a study of T cells in Graves' hyperthyroidism and ophthalmopathy. TCRdb ran MiXCR on the multiplex PCR reads and lists one entry per CDR3 protein. The sample records about 560,000 distinct CDR3 sequences, 16% being singletons. The source material was blood. These receptor sequences come from a woman aged 18 to 35 with Graves' hyperthyroidism. The CDR3 runs from the conserved cysteine through the conserved F or W. The order of the fields is CDR3 protein, CDR3 DNA, V gene, J gene, CDR3 length, D gene, clone size. D genes are given only for firm matches. Some rows have no size entry. The others give once, few or many, or a class for an expanded clone.

CASCQSTGGFRLSGNTIYF	TGTGCCAGCTGTCAAAGTACAGGGGGCTTTCGCCTCTCTGGAAACACCATATATTTT	TRBV2	TRBJ1-3	19	TRBD1	NA
CASSPTPAGNQPQHF	TGTGCCAGCAGCCCCACCCCGGCAGGGAATCAGCCCCAGCATTTT	TRBV5-5	TRBJ1-5	15	NA	NA
CASSAQGYTEAFF	TGTGCCAGCAGCGCTCAGGGTTACACTGAAGCTTTCTTT	TRBV2	TRBJ1-1	13	NA	NA
CASSPALAGEVYEQYF	TGTGCCAGCAGCCCAGCCCTAGCGGGAGAAGTCTACGAGCAGTACTTC	TRBV4-2	TRBJ2-7	16	TRBD2	NA
CASSLGPHAGNEQFF	TGTGCCAGCAGCTTGGGCCCCCACGCGGGCAATGAGCAGTTCTTC	TRBV5-5	TRBJ2-1	15	NA	NA
CSARGPLIGEGNTGELFF	TGCAGTGCTAGAGGCCCTCTAATCGGGGAAGGGAACACCGGGGAGCTGTTTTTT	TRBV20-1	TRBJ2-2	18	NA	few
CAWSNLAGGTGELFF	TGTGCCTGGAGTAATCTAGCGGGGGGGACCGGGGAGCTGTTTTTT	TRBV30	TRBJ2-2	15	TRBD2	NA
CAWSVPGTEAGELFF	TGTGCCTGGAGTGTACCGGGTACCGAGGCCGGGGAGCTGTTTTTT	TRBV30	TRBJ2-2	15	NA	many
CASRGLSVAVAKNIQYF	TGTGCCAGCAGGGGCTTGTCGGTAGCGGTAGCCAAAAACATTCAGTACTTC	TRBV11-2	TRBJ2-4	17	NA	many
CASSPILGGRDTQYF	TGTGCCAGCAGCCCAATTTTGGGAGGGAGGGATACGCAGTATTTT	TRBV7-3	TRBJ2-3	15	TRBD2	few
CSALAEADNEQFF	TGCAGTGCTTTAGCGGAGGCAGACAATGAGCAGTTCTTC	TRBV20-1	TRBJ2-1	13	NA	many
CASIQTGAYEQYF	TGTGCCAGCATTCAGACAGGGGCCTACGAGCAGTACTTC	TRBV6-1	TRBJ2-7	13	TRBD1	many
CSARQASYGYTF	TGCAGTGCTAGGCAGGCGTCCTATGGCTACACCTTC	TRBV20-1	TRBJ1-2	12	NA	few
CSARNGGAETQYF	TGCAGTGCTAGGAACGGGGGGGCAGAGACCCAGTACTTC	TRBV20-1	TRBJ2-5	13	TRBD2	many
CSARDLTSGADTQYF	TGCAGTGCTAGAGATCTGACTAGCGGGGCAGATACGCAGTATTTT	TRBV20-1	TRBJ2-3	15	TRBD2	many
CASSFLAPPYEQYF	TGTGCCAGCAGTTTCCTAGCGCCCCCCTACGAGCAGTACTTC	TRBV28	TRBJ2-7	14	NA	NA